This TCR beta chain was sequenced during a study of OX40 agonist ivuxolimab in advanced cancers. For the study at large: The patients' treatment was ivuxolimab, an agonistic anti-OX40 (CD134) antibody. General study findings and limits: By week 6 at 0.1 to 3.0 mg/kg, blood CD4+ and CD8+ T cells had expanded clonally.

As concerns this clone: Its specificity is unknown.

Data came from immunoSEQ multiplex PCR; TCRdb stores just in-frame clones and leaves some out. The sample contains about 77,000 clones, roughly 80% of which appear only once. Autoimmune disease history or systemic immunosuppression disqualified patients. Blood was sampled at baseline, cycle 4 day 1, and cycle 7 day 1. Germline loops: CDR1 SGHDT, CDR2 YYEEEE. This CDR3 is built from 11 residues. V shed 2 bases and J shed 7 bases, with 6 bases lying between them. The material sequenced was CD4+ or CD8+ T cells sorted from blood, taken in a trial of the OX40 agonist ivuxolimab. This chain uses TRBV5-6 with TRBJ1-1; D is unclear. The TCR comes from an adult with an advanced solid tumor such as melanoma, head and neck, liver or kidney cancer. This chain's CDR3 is CASSFGREAFF. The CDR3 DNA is TGTGCCAGCAGCTTCGGGCGTGAAGCTTTCTTT.